These 19 T cell receptor beta chains came from one sample sequenced in a study of response to subunit inactivated influenza vaccine. Each CDR3 protein gets one entry after TCRdb re-called the RT-PCR reads with MiXCR. The sample lists 500,000 to 600,000 distinct CDR3 sequences; around 15% were seen once. Sequenced here: PBMCs from blood, sampled 12 days after vaccination. Receptors originate from a man aged 50-59 years who received an inactivated influenza vaccine.

The chain carries TRBV6-5 and TRBJ2-7; a weak D match, TRBD1 (6 bases). This CDR3 spans 16 amino acids. Germline CDR1 and CDR2: MNHEY and SVGAGI. Deletions cut 2 bases from V and 2 bases from J, with 16 bases between. CDR3 DNA sequence: TGTGCCAGCAGTTACACGGGACACCCCAGGGCCTACGAGCAGTACTTC. It yields the protein CASSYTGHPRAYEQYF.

This clonotype was detected a few times. CDR3 in DNA: TGTGCCAGCAGCCGAGCGGGTCCCACAGATACGCAGTATTTT. This gives the protein CASSRAGPTDTQYF. This chain joins TRBV11-2 and TRBJ2-3; perhaps TRBD2 as D (6 bases). The CDR3 loop spans 14 amino acids. Germline loops: CDR1 SGHAT, CDR2 FQNNGV. With 5 bases removed from V and 2 bases from J, the gap between germline ends came to 11 bases.

The sample holds many counts of this clonotype. V and J are TRBV7-9 and TRBJ1-5, with D possibly matching TRBD1 (6 bases). The V gene's germline CDR1 is SEHNR and CDR2 FQNEAQ (reference sequence). The CDR3 contains 13 residues. Trimming removed 6 bases from V and 4 bases from J, with 10 bases in between. This chain's CDR3 is CASSTTGNQPQHF. The CDR3 DNA reads TGTGCCAGCAGTACAACAGGGAATCAGCCCCAGCATTTT.

This chain uses TRBV10-3 with TRBJ2-1; no reliable D call. Germline CDR1 reads ENHRY; CDR2 reads SYGVKD. CDR3 length: 12 residues. Between the trimmed V and J ends, which lost 0 bases and 10 bases, there was a span of 7 bases. CDR3 in amino acids: CAISESTREQFF. The CDR3 region has the DNA TGTGCCATCAGTGAGTCGACCCGGGAGCAGTTCTTC.

This clonotype was found a few times. The chain carries TRBV6-2 or TRBV6-3 and TRBJ2-3, with D possibly matching TRBD1 (6 bases). This CDR3 spans 15 amino acids. Trimming cost V 5 bases and J 6 bases, with 18 bases left between them. CDR1 MNHEY and CDR2 SVGEGT come from the germline V gene. CDR3: CASSAYRALFDTQYF. The CDR3 nucleotides read TGTGCCAGCAGTGCTTACAGGGCGCTGTTCGATACGCAGTATTTT.

In this sample, this clonotype turned up a few times. The chain is built from TRBV5-1 and TRBJ1-6; the match to TRBD1 covers 12 bases. Unmatched junction bases numbered 6, after V lost 3 bases and J lost 8 bases. The CDR3 covers 16 residues. Germline V CDR1 and CDR2: SGHRS, YFSETQ. DNA of the CDR3: TGCGCCAGCAGCTCCGGGACAGGGGGCTTGGATTCACCCCTCCACTTT. Translated, it gives CASSSGTGGLDSPLHF.

The chain carries TRBV24-1 and TRBJ2-2, with 8 bases aligning to TRBD1. The ends lost 5 bases at V and 6 bases at J; junction bases unmatched: 7. Germline values: CDR1 KGHDR, CDR2 SFDVKD. The CDR3 runs 15 residues. This CDR3 is CATSAAGGRSGELFF. Here the CDR3 DNA reads TGTGCCACCAGTGCGGCAGGGGGCCGCTCCGGGGAGCTGTTTTTT.

The J gene is TRBJ2-5, the V gene TRBV20-1; 9 bases fit TRBD2. Germline V lookup: CDR1 DFQATT, CDR2 SNEGSKA (reference sequence). The junction had 11 bases not matched to a gene; V was cut back by 4 bases and J by 5 bases. This CDR3 has 15 amino acids. The CDR3 DNA is TGCAGTGCTATCCTTAGCGGGAGTCGTATGGAGACCCAGTACTTC. It encodes CSAILSGSRMETQYF.

The V and J genes are TRBV12-3 or TRBV12-4 and TRBJ2-5, with D tentatively TRBD2 (5 bases). The germline V and J ends were trimmed by 5 bases and 1 base, with 11 bases remaining between them. This CDR3 spans 14 amino acids. CDR3 in DNA: TGTGCCAGCAGTCCGCGCGGGTTCCAAGAGACCCAGTACTTC. Amino acids: CASSPRGFQETQYF.

The rearrangement uses TRBV28 and TRBJ2-7; D assignment may be TRBD1 or TRBD2 (5 bases each). Germline CDR1 MDHEN, CDR2 SYDVKM. CDR3 length equals 17 residues. V was clipped by 6 bases and J by 4 bases, with 25 bases between them. The CDR3 nucleotides read TGTGCCAGCAGCTCCCCGGGGTCCGGGACGATCCTTTACGAGCAGTACTTC. Translated, it gives CASSSPGSGTILYEQYF.

This clonotype appeared a few times. The chain couples TRBV28 to TRBJ2-1, with a tentative D call TRBD2 (5 bases). Trimming left V 5 bases short and J 8 bases short, with 13 bases between. Germline lookup yields CDR1 MDHEN and CDR2 SYDVKM. This CDR3 has 13 amino acids. The CDR3: CASSLSTRDEQFF. CDR3 sequence (DNA): TGTGCCAGCAGTCTATCGACGAGGGATGAGCAGTTCTTC.

This clonotype was counted at least ten times. This sequence joins TRBV18 and TRBJ1-4; a possible D gene is TRBD1 (5 bases). V shed 6 bases and J shed 5 bases, with 13 bases lying between them. This CDR3 is built from 14 residues. Germline CDR1 and CDR2: KGHSH and LQKENI. CDR3 DNA: TGTGCCAGCTCTCCCGGGACGCGAAATGAAAAACTGTTTTTT. Translation: CASSPGTRNEKLFF.

Concerning this clonotype: Sequence at one end of the junction differs from germline and may be a read error. The chain carries TRBV12-3 or TRBV12-4 and TRBJ2-3; 7 nucleotides agree with TRBD1. The CDR3 consists of 11 residues. CDR3 nucleotides: TGCGCCAGCAGGGGGACAGATACGCAGTATTTT. Translated, it gives CASRGTDTQYF.

The V gene is TRBV14, the J gene TRBJ2-1; 11 bases are a match to TRBD1. Germline lookup yields CDR1 SGHDN and CDR2 FVKESK. The CDR3 totals 17 residues. V was clipped by 4 bases and J by 3 bases; unmatched bases: 8. Here the CDR3 reads CASSPAGQGAYYNEQFF. In nucleotides, the CDR3 is TGTGCCAGCAGCCCGGCCGGACAGGGGGCTTACTACAATGAGCAGTTCTTC. The variable domain in full, with the rest retrieved from reference TRBV14 and TRBJ2-1, is EAGVTQFPSHSVIEKGQTVTLRCDPISGHDNLYWYRRVMGKEIKFLLHFVKESKQDESGMPNNRFLAERTGGTYSTLKVQPAELEDSGVYFCASSPAGQGAYYNEQFFGPGTRLTVL.

A few counts support this clonotype. The CDR3 coding sequence is TGTGCCTGGAGTGTACCAGGGGCTGGGTACACTGAAGCTTTCTTT. Translation: CAWSVPGAGYTEAFF. This chain links TRBV30 with TRBJ1-1; perhaps TRBD1 as D (6 bases). The CDR3 runs to 15 residues. V lost 0 bases and J 3 bases, leaving 14 bases between the germline ends. The germline gives CDR1 GTSNPN, CDR2 SVGIG (reference sequence). The full variable domain, completed using reference TRBV30 and TRBJ1-1, is SQTIHQWPATLVQPVGSPLSLECTVEGTSNPNLYWYRQAAGRGLQLLFYSVGIGQISSEVPQNLSASRPQDRQFILSSKKLLLSDSGFYLCAWSVPGAGYTEAFFGQGTRLTVV.

This clonotype turned up a few times. The V gene is TRBV20-1, the J gene TRBJ2-2, with D unclear. Germline V gene data show CDR1 as DFQATT and CDR2 as SNEGSKA (reference sequence). Trimming pared 4 bases from V and 8 bases from J, leaving 11 bases between. CDR3 size: 12 residues. The CDR3 nucleotides are TGCAGTGCTATTGGAGTGGGAGGGGAGCTGTTTTTT. Its translation is CSAIGVGGELFF.

This clonotype appeared a few times. The chain joins TRBV7-9 to TRBJ2-5, with 11 bases identical to TRBD2. The germline V gene has CDR1 SEHNR and CDR2 FQNEAQ (reference sequence). Unmatched junction bases numbered 4, after V lost 5 bases and J lost 2 bases. The CDR3 runs to 15 residues. DNA for the CDR3: TGTGCCAGCAGCCGTAGCGGGAGGGCACAAGAGACCCAGTACTTC. This sequence encodes CASSRSGRAQETQYF.

The chain employs TRBV7-2 and TRBJ1-2, with D hard to call. V lost 5 bases and J 4 bases, leaving 14 bases between the germline ends. From germline, CDR1 is SGHTA and CDR2 FQGNSA. The CDR3 loop spans 14 amino acids. The CDR3 DNA is TGTGCCAGCAGCCCCCTCATCGATGGCTATGGCTACACCTTC. Its translation is CASSPLIDGYGYTF.

This clonotype came up a few times. The chain joins TRBV5-1 to TRBJ2-5; 7 bases are a match to TRBD2. This CDR3 comprises 16 residues. The V gene's germline CDR1 is SGHRS and CDR2 YFSETQ. J lost 1 base, V lost 6 bases, and 12 bases had no gene match. CDR3 bases: TGCGCCAGCACCTTCTGGGCGGGAGATACCCAAGAGACCCAGTACTTC. Its translation is CASTFWAGDTQETQYF.